This TCR beta chain was sequenced in a study of cytomegalovirus exposure and HLA in healthy donors. The study, taken as a whole, reports: In a later analysis, specific HLA alleles were associated with more than 15,000 TCR beta sequences at a 0.05 false discovery rate. Presence/absence results assume similar sequencing depth per donor, which may not hold. According to the study, around 160 TCR beta chains were cytomegalovirus-associated. Among donors in an Asian-associated ancestry cluster, a later analysis reportedly found fewer N-insertions than the roughly 610-donor mean.

It was with 60 Vbeta and 13 Jbeta primers that the PCR ran. Sequencing was performed with immunoSEQ multiplex PCR; in TCRdb, only in-frame clones are kept and a portion is missing. The sample has under 200,000 clones, more than 70% seen once; the top ten hold about 1%. This clone was detected only a few times. Its target is unknown. The V and J ends lost 0 bases and 2 bases respectively, with 12 bases between them. CDR1 is SGDLS, CDR2 YYNGEE, per germline. The CDR3 sequence is 16 residues long. The TCR sequence derives from a man aged 25-45 years in good health and CMV-seronegative. The sample was PBMCs. The chain recombines TRBV9 with TRBJ2-1, with a possible D match to TRBD2 (6 bases). CDR3 in amino acids: CASSVVPGATYNEQFF. For the CDR3, the DNA is TGTGCCAGCAGCGTAGTGCCGGGAGCCACCTACAATGAGCAGTTCTTC.